These 3 T cell receptor beta chains came from one sample sequenced in a study of OX40 agonist ivuxolimab in advanced cancers. The method was immunoSEQ multiplex PCR; TCRdb's version includes in-frame clones alone and lacks a portion of them. Of 41,000 or so clones in the sample, approximately 87% were seen once. This specimen consisted of CD4+ or CD8+ T cells sorted from blood, obtained in a trial of the OX40 agonist ivuxolimab. The source of these receptors is an adult with an advanced solid tumor such as melanoma, head and neck, liver or kidney cancer.

The CDR3: CASSLREETQYF. The CDR3 DNA is TGTGCCAGCAGCTTACGGGAAGAGACCCAGTACTTC. The chain employs TRBV7-9 and TRBJ2-5; D not resolved. This CDR3 comprises 12 residues. Germline V CDR1 and CDR2: SEHNR, FQNEAQ (reference sequence). V was cut by 2 bases and J by 3 bases, with 4 bases left in between.

The V gene is TRBV7-9, the J gene TRBJ2-1; D not resolved. The CDR3 runs 13 residues. Trimming took 1 base from V and 7 from J, leaving 8 bases between them. Germline V gives CDR1 SEHNR, CDR2 FQNEAQ (reference sequence). CDR3 protein: CASSLGRMNEQFF. The CDR3 coding sequence is TGTGCCAGCAGCTTAGGCCGTATGAATGAGCAGTTCTTC.

The chain has TRBV6-5 and TRBJ2-7, with 10 positions matching TRBD1. Unmatched junction bases numbered 7, after V lost 6 bases and J lost 5 bases. CDR3 length: 14 residues. CDR1 and CDR2 from the germline V gene are MNHEY and SVGAGI. The CDR3 coding sequence is TGTGCCAGCAGGTTCCGGGACAGGGGCCACGAGCAGTACTTC. Translating it yields CASRFRDRGHEQYF.